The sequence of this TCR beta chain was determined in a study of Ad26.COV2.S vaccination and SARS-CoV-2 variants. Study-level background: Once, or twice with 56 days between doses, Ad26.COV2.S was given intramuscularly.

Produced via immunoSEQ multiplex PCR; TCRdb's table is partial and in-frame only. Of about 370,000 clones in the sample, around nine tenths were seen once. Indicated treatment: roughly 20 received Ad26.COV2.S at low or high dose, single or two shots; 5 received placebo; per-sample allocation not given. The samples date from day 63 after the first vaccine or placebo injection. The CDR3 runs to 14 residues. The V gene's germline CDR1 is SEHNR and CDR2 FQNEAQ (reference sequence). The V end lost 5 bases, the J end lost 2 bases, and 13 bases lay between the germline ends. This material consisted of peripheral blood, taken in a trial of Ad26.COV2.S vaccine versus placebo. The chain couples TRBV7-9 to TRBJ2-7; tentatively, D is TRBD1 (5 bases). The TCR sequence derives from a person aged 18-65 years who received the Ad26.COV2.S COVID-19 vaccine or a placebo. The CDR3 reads CASSRAGSAYEQYF. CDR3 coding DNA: TGTGCCAGCAGCAGAGCAGGGTCAGCCTACGAGCAGTACTTC.